Following are 14 T cell receptor beta chains from one sample sequenced in a study of patients and donors after allogeneic stem cell transplantation (dated by TCRdb to about 2020). The library was built by means of RT-PCR. The instrument given in TCRdb is NextSeq 550. The raw public data were reprocessed by TCRdb itself: fastp quality trimming at Q25, MiXCR clonotype calling, in-frame beta chains only. Identical CDR3 protein sequences are pooled into one entry, listed with their most common genes and DNA. The sample has 800,000 to 1,000,000 distinct CDR3 sequences on record, about a sixth of them singletons. Together, the top ten hold 6% of the sample. Sequenced material: blood, either unsorted or a sorted T cell fraction (not recorded which). Receptors originate from a human donor who was either an allogeneic HSCT recipient or a stem cell or donor lymphocyte infusion donor (not recorded which). It is not recorded whose cells these are; they may come from a transplant donor.

The rearrangement joins TRBV13 to TRBJ1-2; D remains unclear. The CDR3 has 10 residues. V shed 1 base and J shed 7 bases, with 1 base lying between them. In germline, CDR1 is PRHDT, CDR2 FYEKMQ (reference sequence). CDR3: CASSLVGYTF. The CDR3 DNA reads TGTGCCAGCAGCTTAGTTGGCTACACCTTC.

This clonotype was counted between two and nine times. The chain carries TRBV6-5 and TRBJ1-1; D is possibly TRBD1 (6 bases). The V gene's germline CDR1 is MNHEY and CDR2 SVGAGI. The CDR3 sequence is 16 residues long. V shed 4 bases and J shed 6 bases, with 21 bases lying between them. CDR3 coding DNA: TGTGCCAGCAGTTCGAGGCACTACAGGGATGCGGCTGAAGCTTTCTTT. It translates to CASSSRHYRDAAEAFF.

In this sample, this clonotype turned up many times. This chain uses TRBV12-3 or TRBV12-4 with TRBJ1-1, with D perhaps TRBD1 (5 bases). V lost 3 bases and J lost 1, with 9 bases in between. The CDR3 is 14 amino acids. The CDR3 protein is CASSLWGTNTEAFF. The CDR3 DNA sequence: TGTGCCAGCAGTTTGTGGGGCACGAACACTGAAGCTTTCTTT.

In this sample, this clonotype turned up many times. The chain carries TRBV7-3 and TRBJ1-6, with D perhaps matching TRBD1 (5 bases). The V and J ends lost 1 base and 7 bases respectively, with 17 bases between them. This CDR3 region has 17 residues. Germline lookup yields CDR1 SGHTA and CDR2 FQGTGA. CDR3 coding DNA: TGTGCCAGCAGCTTAAGGGGCGGATCGCTGAAAAATTCACCCCTCCACTTT. Protein sequence: CASSLRGGSLKNSPLHF.

This clonotype was seen a few times. The chain employs TRBV30 and TRBJ2-7; no definite D call. The CDR3 is made up of 11 amino acids. Germline-derived CDR1 and CDR2 are GTSNPN and SVGIG (reference sequence). V was pared by 3 bases and J by 6 bases, with 9 bases between. Here the CDR3 DNA reads TGTGCCTGGAGCAGATCCGGCGAGCAGTACTTC. It is translated as CAWSRSGEQYF. Complete variable domain (other parts from reference TRBV30 and TRBJ2-7): SQTIHQWPATLVQPVGSPLSLECTVEGTSNPNLYWYRQAAGRGLQLLFYSVGIGQISSEVPQNLSASRPQDRQFILSSKKLLLSDSGFYLCAWSRSGEQYFGPGTRLTVT.

This clonotype has a handful of counts. CDR3 in DNA: TGTGCCACCAGTGATTTGGCTAGCTCCTACAATGAGCAGTTCTTC. Its translation: CATSDLASSYNEQFF. The chain carries TRBV24-1 and TRBJ2-1; D is undetermined. The CDR3 sequence is 15 residues long. Looked up from germline, CDR1 is KGHDR and CDR2 is SFDVKD. The V end lost 0 bases, the J end lost 0 bases, and 5 bases lay between the germline ends.

This clonotype occurred a few times. J is TRBJ1-2 and V is TRBV27; 11 bases align to TRBD1. This CDR3 region has 15 residues. Germline CDR1 reads MNHEY; CDR2 reads SMNVEV (reference sequence). With 5 bases clipped from V and 2 bases from J, the junction kept 4 bases outside the gene matches. CDR3 region: CASSGGDRGNYGYTF. DNA for the CDR3: TGTGCCAGCAGTGGCGGGGACAGGGGGAACTATGGCTACACCTTC.

J is TRBJ2-3 and V is TRBV29-1; D not certain. CDR3 length: 11 amino acids. Germline CDR1 and CDR2: SQVTM and ANQGSEA. Trimming took off 7 bases at V and 5 bases at J, with 10 bases between the two ends. CDR3 residues: CSARLGDTQYF. DNA for the CDR3: TGCAGCGCCCGCCTCGGAGATACGCAGTATTTT.

This clonotype was counted between two and nine times. The V call is TRBV20-1, the J call TRBJ2-3, with TRBD2 as a possible D gene (6 bases). Per germline, CDR1 DFQATT and CDR2 SNEGSKA (reference sequence). There are 14 residues in the CDR3. V lost 3 bases, J lost 6 bases, and 16 bases lay in between. CDR3 residues: CSASADGSGDTQYF. The CDR3 DNA reads TGCAGTGCTAGTGCTGACGGGAGTGGGGATACGCAGTATTTT.

This clonotype has more than one count but fewer than ten. V and J are TRBV7-9 and TRBJ1-3, with TRBD1 matching over 9 bases. CDR1 and CDR2 from the germline V gene are SEHNR and FQNEAQ (reference sequence). The J segment lost 8 bases and the V segment lost 5 bases, leaving 7 bases of the junction unmatched. This CDR3 spans 14 amino acids. In nucleotides, the CDR3 is TGTGCCAGCAGCACGGGACAGGGAATAGACACCATATATTTT. Translating it yields CASSTGQGIDTIYF.

As for this clonotype: The junction and the germline gene differ at one end; a read error may be behind it. The rearrangement uses TRBV24-1 and TRBJ2-1, with TRBD1 matching 7 bases. Germline V lookup: CDR1 KGHDR, CDR2 SFDVKD. The CDR3 sequence is 15 residues long. The CDR3 coding sequence is TGTGCCACCAGTGCTACAGGGGCCTCCTACAATGAGCTGTTCTTC. This translates into CATSATGASYNELFF.

The sample holds many counts of this clonotype. The chain couples TRBV4-2 to TRBJ2-1; D might be TRBD2 (6 bases). The V gene lost 0 bases and the J gene lost 9 bases, with 9 bases spanning the gap. This CDR3 has 13 residues. The germline CDR1 and CDR2 sequences are LGHNA and YNFKEQ. The CDR3 spells CASSQEFGSEQFF. DNA for the CDR3: TGTGCCAGCAGCCAAGAGTTCGGGAGTGAGCAGTTCTTC.

This chain links TRBV12-3 or TRBV12-4 with TRBJ1-5, with 7 positions matching TRBD1. CDR3 length: 15 amino acids. V lost 6 bases to trimming and J lost 1 base; unmatched junction nucleotides: 6. The CDR3 nucleotides read TGTGCCAGCAGCAGGGACAGCCGAAGCAATCAGCCCCAGCATTTT. Translated: CASSRDSRSNQPQHF.

CDR3 protein: CASSYTDNSNQPQHF. The CDR3 nucleotides read TGTGCCAGCAGTTACACTGACAATAGCAATCAGCCCCAGCATTTT. The chain links TRBV6-5 to TRBJ1-5; the D is unclear. V was trimmed by 2 bases and J by 0 bases, leaving 8 bases between them. The CDR3 totals 15 residues. Germline CDR1 and CDR2: MNHEY and SVGAGI.